This T cell receptor (beta chain) is drawn from a study of shared clonotypes between healthy human individuals. Study-level points and caveats: Clonotype sharing across a handful of donors was observed for 4.5% to 6.5% of naive CD4 clonotypes.

Notes on this clone: Its antigen is currently unknown.

Profiled with immunoSEQ multiplex PCR; TCRdb holds only in-frame clones, not every one. The repertoire consists of about 2.4 million clones, with roughly 92% occurring once and the leading ten covering more than 0.12%. The CDR3 extends over 13 amino acids. The germline V gene encodes CDR1 SNHLY and CDR2 FYNNEI. With 5 bases removed from V and 7 bases from J, the gap between germline ends came to 14 bases. This TCR was recovered from a man in his late teens or twenties in good health. The rearrangement joins TRBV2 to TRBJ1-1, with D tentatively TRBD1 (6 bases). The sample was naive CD4+ T cells sorted from blood. Subset here: CD45RA+ positively selected. CDR3 sequence: CASSPETGFEAFF. CDR3 nucleotides: TGTGCCAGCAGTCCGGAGACAGGATTTGAAGCTTTCTTT.